The entry below gives a single T cell receptor beta chain sequence along with its context. Its specificity is unknown. Germline values: CDR1 KGHSH, CDR2 LQKENI. V lost 2 bases to trimming and J lost 1 base; unmatched junction nucleotides: 4. This CDR3 spans 15 amino acids. Amplified TCR beta CDR3 regions derived from RNA transcripts. The TCR CDR3 was amplified in a first-round RT-PCR using the HTBI primer set. Each CDR3 protein gets one entry after TCRdb re-called the multiplex PCR reads with MiXCR. Of under 400,000 distinct CDR3 sequences in the sample, roughly 25% were seen once. These data originate in a study of T cells in Graves' hyperthyroidism and ophthalmopathy. Study-wide findings and caveats: The blood repertoire included most of the expanded thyroid clonotypes above 0.001.

The J gene is TRBJ2-7, the V gene TRBV18; 8 positions match TRBD2. The TCR comes from a man aged 45-65 years with Graves' hyperthyroidism. The material sequenced was blood. The CDR3 sequence: CASSPSTSGSYEQYF. The CDR3 DNA reads TGTGCCAGCTCACCAAGTACTAGCGGATCCTACGAGCAGTACTTC.